One sample yielded the 15 T cell receptor beta chains listed below, sequenced in a study of T cell changes during pregnancy in multiple sclerosis. Some clones are missing from TCRdb's copy, which holds only in-frame ones; the method was immunoSEQ multiplex PCR. The table includes tens of thousands of clones, 91% detected once. The sample consisted of peripheral blood, taken in the third trimester of pregnancy. The origin of the receptors is a female donor in good health, enrolled as a control in a pregnancy study.

The rearrangement joins TRBV9 to TRBJ2-3; D unclear. The CDR3 has 14 amino acids. Germline V gene sequence: CDR1 SGDLS, CDR2 YYNGEE. With 5 bases removed from V and 2 bases from J, the gap between germline ends came to 12 bases. The DNA for the CDR3 is TGTGCCAGCAGTTCTGACTCCTTCACAGATACGCAGTATTTT. This sequence encodes CASSSDSFTDTQYF.

This clone showed up just once. This chain connects TRBV9 to TRBJ2-1; TRBD1 matches at 9 bases. With 0 bases clipped from V and 5 bases from J, the junction kept 3 bases outside the gene matches. Per the germline V gene, CDR1 is SGDLS and CDR2 is YYNGEE. This CDR3 has 15 residues. The CDR3 bases are TGTGCCAGCAGCGTAGGGGGGACAGGGAACAATGAGCAGTTCTTC. This translates into CASSVGGTGNNEQFF. The whole variable domain, filled in from reference TRBV9 and TRBJ2-1, reads DSGVTQTPKHLITATGQRVTLRCSPRSGDLSVYWYQQSLDQGLQFLIQYYNGEERAKGNILERFSAQQFPDLHSELNLSSLELGDSALYFCASSVGGTGNNEQFFGPGTRLTVL.

The chain recombines TRBV4-1 with TRBJ1-1; 8 bases are a match to TRBD1. CDR3 length equals 14 residues. Germline trimming cut 3 bases from V and 5 bases from J; bases unmatched to any gene: 5. Per germline, CDR1 MGHRA and CDR2 YSYEKL. CDR3 nucleotide sequence: TGCGCCAGCAGCCATCAGGGGGCAGGGACTGAAGCTTTCTTT. Protein: CASSHQGAGTEAFF.

This chain connects TRBV19 to TRBJ2-1; TRBD1 might be the D (6 bases). This CDR3 spans 14 amino acids. In germline, CDR1 is LNHDA, CDR2 SQIVND (reference sequence). The V and J ends lost 7 bases and 0 bases respectively, with 10 bases between them. The CDR3 reads CASTTGYSYNEQFF. The CDR3 bases are TGTGCCAGTACCACAGGGTACTCCTACAATGAGCAGTTCTTC.

The V call is TRBV15, the J call TRBJ1-1; the D is unclear. The CDR3 is 14 residues long. V lost 1 base to trimming and J lost 8 bases, with 14 bases between them. From germline, CDR1 is LNHNV and CDR2 YYDKDF (reference sequence). CDR3 sequence: CATSRVLGSWEAFF. As DNA, the CDR3 is TGTGCCACCAGCAGAGTTTTGGGGAGCTGGGAAGCTTTCTTT.

The J gene is TRBJ1-4, the V gene TRBV16; D ambiguous. CDR1 is KGHSY and CDR2 is FQNENV in the germline V gene. V dropped 2 bases and J dropped 3 bases, with 13 bases sitting between them. CDR3 length equals 16 residues. CDR3 nucleotide sequence: TGTGCCAGCAGCCAAGGCGGGCCGGGGTCTAATGAAAAACTGTTTTTT. Translation: CASSQGGPGSNEKLFF.

The chain is built from TRBV7-2 and TRBJ2-1, with 8 positions matching TRBD2. The germline V gene has CDR1 SGHTA and CDR2 FQGNSA. Germline trimming cut 8 bases from V and 0 bases from J; bases unmatched to any gene: 3. This CDR3 contains 14 residues. DNA for the CDR3: TGTGCCAGCTCGAGCGGGAGCTCCTACAATGAGCAGTTCTTC. Its protein product is CASSSGSSYNEQFF. Filled out from reference TRBV7-2 and TRBJ2-1, the complete variable domain reads GAGVSQSPSNKVTEKGKDVELRCDPISGHTALYWYRQSLGQGLEFLIYFQGNSAPDKSGLPSDRFSAERTGGSVSTLTIQRTQQEDSAVYLCASSSGSSYNEQFFGPGTRLTVL.

V and J are TRBV2 and TRBJ1-1; TRBD1 agrees at 10 bases. Germline CDR1 and CDR2: SNHLY and FYNNEI. V lost 6 bases and J lost 7; bases outside the gene matches: 5. The CDR3 is made up of 13 amino acids. The CDR3 sequence: CASRSDRGREAFF. CDR3 sequence (DNA): TGTGCCAGCAGGTCAGACAGGGGGCGTGAAGCTTTCTTT. The entire variable domain, with the rest obtained from reference TRBV2 and TRBJ1-1, is as follows: EPEVTQTPSHQVTQMGQEVILRCVPISNHLYFYWYRQILGQKVEFLVSFYNNEISEKSEIFDDQFSVERPDGSNFTLKIRSTKLEDSAMYFCASRSDRGREAFFGQGTRLTVV.

The chain combines TRBV19 with TRBJ2-3; D might be TRBD2 (6 bases). V lost 6 bases, J lost 3 bases, and 13 bases lay in between. This CDR3 comprises 14 residues. In germline, CDR1 is LNHDA, CDR2 SQIVND (reference sequence). The CDR3 bases are TGTGCCAGTAGCCAGACTAGGGGAACAGATACGCAGTATTTT. This translates into CASSQTRGTDTQYF.

The V gene is TRBV29-1, the J gene TRBJ1-2; possible D gene TRBD1, 6 bases. Germline CDR1 SQVTM, CDR2 ANQGSEA. The CDR3 sequence is 14 residues long. V was trimmed by 7 bases and J by 0 bases, leaving 15 bases between them. The CDR3 DNA reads TGCAGCGCACAAGGACAGCTAGCTAACTATGGCTACACCTTC. Translated, it gives CSAQGQLANYGYTF.

The V and J genes are TRBV15 and TRBJ2-7, with D possibly matching TRBD1 (5 bases). The CDR3 loop spans 15 amino acids. The germline CDR1 and CDR2 sequences are LNHNV and YYDKDF (reference sequence). The V end lost 0 bases, the J end lost 3 bases, and 12 bases lay between the germline ends. In DNA, the CDR3 is TGTGCCACCAGCAGAGATCGTCAGGGCTACTACGAGCAGTACTTC. Protein product: CATSRDRQGYYEQYF.

V and J are TRBV5-6 and TRBJ1-3; no firm D call. Germline V gene data show CDR1 as SGHDT and CDR2 as YYEEEE. The V and J ends lost 3 bases and 7 bases respectively, with 17 bases between them. The CDR3 runs 15 residues. The CDR3 coding sequence is TGTGCCAGCAGCTCAGGACGGGATAGAGATAACACCATATATTTT. This codes for CASSSGRDRDNTIYF. Full variable domain (remainder filled in from reference TRBV5-6 and TRBJ1-3): DAGVTQSPTHLIKTRGQQVTLRCSPKSGHDTVSWYQQALGQGPQFIFQYYEEEERQRGNFPDRFSGHQFPNYSSELNVNALLLGDSALYLCASSSGRDRDNTIYFGEGSWLTVV.

The gene calls are TRBV5-1 and TRBJ2-1, with TRBD1 as a possible D gene (5 bases). Per the germline V gene, CDR1 is SGHRS and CDR2 is YFSETQ. The CDR3 is 14 amino acids. V lost 3 bases to trimming and J lost 4 bases, with 11 bases between them. CDR3 sequence: CASSSGAGYNEQFF. DNA for the CDR3: TGCGCCAGCAGCTCCGGTGCAGGGTACAATGAGCAGTTCTTC.

CDR3 in amino acids: CASSRIQGSDSPLHF. Here the CDR3 DNA reads TGTGCCAGCAGCCGAATTCAGGGCAGTGATTCACCCCTCCACTTT. J is TRBJ1-6 and V is TRBV14, with D tentatively TRBD1 (5 bases). The CDR3 length is 15 residues. Germline V gene sequence: CDR1 SGHDN, CDR2 FVKESK. Trimming pared 4 bases from V and 8 bases from J, leaving 15 bases between.

The chain combines TRBV19 with TRBJ2-3, with 7 bases identical to TRBD2. Per the germline V gene, CDR1 is LNHDA and CDR2 is SQIVND (reference sequence). Trimming took 5 bases from V and 2 from J; bases not matched to a gene: 7. The CDR3 is made up of 15 amino acids. The CDR3 loop reads CASSVGLDYTDTQYF. CDR3 DNA: TGTGCCAGTAGTGTTGGACTAGATTACACAGATACGCAGTATTTT. The full variable domain, completed using reference TRBV19 and TRBJ2-3, is DGGITQSPKYLFRKEGQNVTLSCEQNLNHDAMYWYRQDPGQGLRLIYYSQIVNDFQKGDIAEGYSVSREKKESFPLTVTSAQKNPTAFYLCASSVGLDYTDTQYFGPGTRLTVL.